A selection of T cell receptor beta chains follows, all from one sample in a study of cytomegalovirus exposure and HLA in healthy donors. The repertoire was sequenced with immunoSEQ multiplex PCR; TCRdb's copy has only in-frame clones and lacks some. The sample has 130,000 or so clones, about four fifths seen once. The sequenced material came from PBMCs. The receptors shown here come from a male donor in good health and CMV-seronegative. The CDR3 runs from the conserved cysteine through the conserved F or W. D genes are given only for firm matches. Clone size is stated in some rows and not others, as once, few, many or a class when expanded.

d_call	j_call	v_call	clone_size	cdr3_aa	cdr3_nt
TRBD1	TRBJ1-5	TRBV6-6	NA	CASSLGTGIGQPQHF	TGTGCCAGCAGTCTGGGGACAGGGATAGGTCAGCCCCAGCATTTT
TRBD1	TRBJ1-6	TRBV6-5	few	CASSYGTGDPPLHF	TGTGCCAGCAGTTACGGGACAGGGGATCCACCCCTCCACTTT
NA	TRBJ2-1	TRBV15	NA	CATSRARVPNEQFF	TGTGCCACCAGCAGAGCGAGGGTTCCCAATGAGCAGTTCTTC
NA	TRBJ2-7	TRBV7-2	few	CASSRSTGHEQYF	TGTGCCAGCAGCCGATCCACCGGTCACGAGCAGTACTTC
TRBD1	TRBJ1-1	TRBV5-1	NA	CASSPLGQGNTEAFF	TGCGCCAGCAGCCCCCTGGGACAGGGGAACACTGAAGCTTTCTTT
NA	TRBJ2-7	TRBV5-1	few	CASRDTATYEQYF	TGCGCCAGCAGAGATACAGCCACCTACGAGCAGTACTTC
NA	TRBJ1-1	TRBV5-8	NA	CASSHGTLNTEAFF	TGTGCCAGCAGCCACGGGACACTTAACACTGAAGCTTTCTTT
NA	TRBJ2-2	TRBV5-4	NA	CASSLRTPLDTGELFF	TGTGCCAGCAGCTTACGGACACCTTTGGACACCGGGGAGCTGTTTTTT
TRBD2	TRBJ2-7	TRBV4-2	NA	CASSQDVTSESYEQYF	TGTGCCAGCAGCCAAGATGTGACTAGCGAATCCTACGAGCAGTACTTC
TRBD1	TRBJ1-1	TRBV19	NA	CASTDRDTEAFF	TGTGCCAGTACCGACAGGGACACTGAAGCTTTCTTT
NA	TRBJ1-4	TRBV2	NA	CASQGASNEKLFF	TGTGCCAGCCAGGGTGCGTCAAATGAAAAACTGTTTTTT
NA	TRBJ1-2	TRBV19	NA	CASSTRGRGGYTF	TGTGCCAGTAGTACCAGGGGAAGAGGTGGCTACACCTTC
NA	TRBJ1-1	TRBV19	NA	CASSTYREGHTEAFF	TGTGCCAGTAGTACTTACAGGGAGGGACACACTGAAGCTTTCTTT
NA	TRBJ1-5	TRBV4-3	few	CASSQVRQPQHF	TGCGCCAGCAGCCAAGTGAGGCAGCCCCAGCATTTT
TRBD1	TRBJ1-5	TRBV10-3	NA	CATSGTGGSHQPQHF	TGTGCCACCTCCGGGACAGGGGGCTCTCATCAGCCCCAGCATTTT
NA	TRBJ2-5	TRBV12-5	NA	CASGLPTSREAETQYF	TGTGCTAGTGGGCTTCCTACCTCCAGGGAAGCAGAGACCCAGTACTTC
TRBD1	TRBJ1-5	TRBV11-2	NA	CASSPQGDQPQHF	TGTGCCAGCAGCCCGCAGGGGGATCAGCCCCAGCATTTT
TRBD1	TRBJ2-7	TRBV27	NA	CASGYTGTGIYEQYF	TGTGCCAGCGGGTATACCGGGACAGGGATCTACGAGCAGTACTTC
TRBD1	TRBJ2-1	TRBV5-8	NA	CASSLASTGVQHNEQFF	TGTGCCAGCAGCTTGGCCTCGACAGGGGTTCAGCACAATGAGCAGTTCTTC
TRBD1	TRBJ1-5	TRBV18	NA	CASSPRQGGSNQPQHF	TGTGCCAGCTCACCACGACAGGGGGGCAGCAATCAGCCCCAGCATTTT
TRBD2	TRBJ2-7	TRBV4-3	NA	CASSQDGQRDAYEQYF	TGCGCCAGCAGCCAAGACGGGCAGCGGGATGCCTACGAGCAGTACTTC
TRBD1	TRBJ2-7	TRBV19	NA	CASSSRTGSYEQYF	TGTGCCAGTAGTAGCAGGACAGGGTCCTACGAGCAGTACTTC
NA	TRBJ2-5	TRBV11-3	few	CASPKYTDRKQETQYF	TGTGCCAGCCCTAAGTATACGGACAGAAAACAAGAGACCCAGTACTTC
TRBD2	TRBJ2-1	TRBV7-3	NA	CASSPRLAGGNEQFF	TGTGCCAGCAGCCCGAGACTAGCGGGGGGTAATGAGCAGTTCTTC
TRBD1	TRBJ2-1	TRBV19	NA	CASSIGTGENEQFF	TGTGCCAGTAGTATCGGGACAGGGGAGAATGAGCAGTTCTTC
NA	TRBJ2-6	TRBV5-4	NA	CASSLLQVSGANVLTF	TGTGCCAGCAGCTTGTTACAGGTCTCTGGGGCCAACGTCCTGACTTTC
NA	TRBJ2-3	TRBV7-9	NA	CASSLKPAGSTDTQYF	TGTGCCAGCAGCTTAAAGCCGGCAGGTAGCACAGATACGCAGTATTTT